This T cell receptor (beta chain) is from a study of blood T cell repertoires in COVID-19. Turning to the study itself: Spain, Italy and the United States supplied samples that represented acute and convalescent COVID-19. From T cells, B-cell-depleted T cells, or PBMCs came the material, which was cDNA or gDNA.

Trimming removed 0 bases from V and 1 base from J, with 12 bases in between. Germline values: CDR1 MNHEY, CDR2 SMNVEV (reference sequence). CDR3 length: 16 residues. The Seattle patients joined while their infection was active and were tracked longitudinally afterward. Methods used by the authors: Estimation of nucleated cell counts was performed using reference gene primer amplification. Only in-frame clones appear in the TCRdb table, and some are missing; sequencing was by immunoSEQ multiplex PCR. D and trimming come from the DNA, and the V and J calls and clone size come from that table. The sample shows around 220,000 clones, roughly four fifths of them seen only once.

Material for sequencing was peripheral blood. The V call is TRBV27, the J call TRBJ1-1; D not resolved. The clonotype originates from a woman at least 80 years old with COVID-19, enrolled during active disease. The CDR3 here is CASSLSSTYPNTEAFF. The CDR3 bases are TGTGCCAGCAGTTTATCGTCCACTTACCCGAACACTGAAGCTTTCTTT.